This T cell receptor beta chain stems from a study of blood T cell repertoires in COVID-19. V lost 3 bases and J 6 bases, leaving 11 bases between the germline ends. Germline V gene lookup returns CDR1 LGHDT and CDR2 YNNKEL (reference sequence). This CDR3 has 13 residues. This table comes from immunoSEQ multiplex PCR, and its TCRdb copy is limited to in-frame clones, with some not included. The sample holds roughly 240,000 clones, around 87% seen once. The receptor comes from a woman under 40 who had recovered from COVID-19. Sequencing used peripheral blood. The V and J genes are TRBV3-1 (or the pseudogene TRBV3-2) and TRBJ1-2, with a possible D match to TRBD1 (6 bases). The CDR3: CASSQLQGNGYTF. CDR3 DNA sequence: TGTGCCAGCAGCCAGTTACAGGGTAATGGCTACACCTTC.